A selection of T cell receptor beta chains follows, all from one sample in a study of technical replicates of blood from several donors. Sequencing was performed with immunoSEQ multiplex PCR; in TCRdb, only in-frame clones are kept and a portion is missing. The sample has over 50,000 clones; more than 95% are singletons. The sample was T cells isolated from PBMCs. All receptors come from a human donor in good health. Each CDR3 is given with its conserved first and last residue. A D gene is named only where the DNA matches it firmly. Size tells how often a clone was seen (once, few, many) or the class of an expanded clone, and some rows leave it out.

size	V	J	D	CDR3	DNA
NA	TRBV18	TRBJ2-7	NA	CASSRGQHDEQYF	TGTGCCAGCTCACGAGGACAGCACGACGAGCAGTACTTC
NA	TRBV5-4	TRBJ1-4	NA	CASSSPDMRDNEKLFF	TGTGCCAGCAGCTCCCCTGACATGCGAGATAATGAAAAACTGTTTTTT
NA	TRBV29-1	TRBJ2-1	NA	CSVGLTDPSSYNEQFF	TGCAGCGTTGGGCTGACAGACCCTTCCTCCTACAATGAGCAGTTCTTC
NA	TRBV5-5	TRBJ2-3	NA	CASSQGGGDTQYF	TGTGCCAGCAGCCAAGGAGGTGGGGATACGCAGTATTTT
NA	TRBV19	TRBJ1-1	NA	CASSAFQGHTEAFF	TGTGCCAGTAGTGCATTCCAGGGGCACACTGAAGCTTTCTTT
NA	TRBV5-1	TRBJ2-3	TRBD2	CASSSGLAGDTQYF	TGCGCCAGCAGCTCGGGACTAGCGGGAGATACGCAGTATTTT
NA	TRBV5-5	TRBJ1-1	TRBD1	CASSPRPGQGLVMNTEAFF	TGTGCCAGCAGCCCGAGACCGGGACAGGGTCTAGTAATGAACACTGAAGCTTTCTTT
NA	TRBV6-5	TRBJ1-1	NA	CASSRHSGSEAFF	TGTGCCAGCAGTCGTCATTCCGGGAGTGAAGCTTTCTTT
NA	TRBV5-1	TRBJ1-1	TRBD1	CASSLVGTGIEAFF	TGCGCCAGCAGCTTGGTTGGGACAGGGATTGAAGCTTTCTTT
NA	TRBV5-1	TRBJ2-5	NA	CASSTRRETQYF	TGCGCCAGCAGCACTCGGCGGGAGACCCAGTACTTC
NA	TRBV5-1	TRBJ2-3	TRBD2	CASMGGEAEDTQYF	TGCGCCAGCATGGGGGGGGAGGCGGAAGATACGCAGTATTTT
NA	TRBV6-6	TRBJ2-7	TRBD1	CASSGGRTGVVYEQYF	TGTGCCAGCAGTGGGGGTAGGACAGGGGTTGTGTACGAGCAGTACTTC
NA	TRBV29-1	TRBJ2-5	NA	CSVDLGQTLETQYF	TGCAGCGTTGATCTGGGACAAACCTTAGAGACCCAGTACTTC
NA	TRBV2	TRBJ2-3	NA	CASAAASTDTQYF	TGTGCCAGCGCAGCGGCTAGCACAGATACGCAGTATTTT
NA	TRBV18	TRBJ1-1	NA	CASSQGEDTEAFF	TGTGCCAGCTCACAGGGAGAGGACACTGAAGCTTTCTTT
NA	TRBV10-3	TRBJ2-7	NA	CAISESGEQYF	TGTGCCATCAGTGAGTCCGGGGAGCAGTACTTC
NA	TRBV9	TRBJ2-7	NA	CASSGDFSYEQYF	TGTGCCAGCAGCGGGGACTTCTCCTACGAGCAGTACTTC
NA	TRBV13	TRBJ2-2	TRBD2	CASSQTSGSGSGELFF	TGTGCCAGCAGCCAGACTAGCGGGAGTGGGTCCGGGGAGCTGTTTTTT
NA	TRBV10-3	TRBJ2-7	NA	CAIRRGSAFYEQYF	TGTGCCATCAGGCGGGGTTCCGCGTTCTACGAGCAGTACTTC
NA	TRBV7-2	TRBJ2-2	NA	CASSATEYPSLRDTGELFF	TGTGCCAGCAGCGCAACCGAATATCCCTCTTTACGGGACACCGGGGAGCTGTTTTTT
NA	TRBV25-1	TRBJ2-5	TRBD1	CASSFTTGGSETQYF	TGTGCCAGCAGTTTCACGACAGGGGGCTCAGAGACCCAGTACTTC
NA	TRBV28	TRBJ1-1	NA	CASDWVTEAFF	TGTGCCAGCGACTGGGTGACTGAAGCTTTCTTT
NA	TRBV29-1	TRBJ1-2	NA	CSVEDLPGTTVGYTF	TGCAGCGTTGAAGATCTTCCAGGGACAACAGTTGGCTACACCTTC
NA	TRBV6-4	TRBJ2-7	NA	CASSDGAVRGYYEQYF	TGTGCCAGCAGTGACGGGGCAGTGAGAGGCTACTACGAGCAGTACTTC
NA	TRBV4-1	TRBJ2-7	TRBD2	CASSQRSGGGVIGEQYF	TGCGCCAGCAGCCAAAGATCGGGGGGAGGGGTGATAGGGGAGCAGTACTTC
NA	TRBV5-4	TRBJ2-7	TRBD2	CASSLWSGGLSYEQYF	TGTGCCAGCAGCTTGTGGTCGGGGGGGCTGTCCTACGAGCAGTACTTC
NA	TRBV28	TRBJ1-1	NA	CASIESGENTEAFF	TGTGCCAGCATTGAATCAGGGGAGAACACTGAAGCTTTCTTT
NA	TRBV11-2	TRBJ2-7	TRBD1	CASSFRDRVYEFYEQYF	TGTGCCAGCAGCTTCCGGGACAGGGTGTACGAGTTCTACGAGCAGTACTTC
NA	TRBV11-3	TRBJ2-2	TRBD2	CASSPVPSGRELFF	TGTGCCAGCAGCCCCGTACCTAGCGGGAGGGAGCTGTTTTTT
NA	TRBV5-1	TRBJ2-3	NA	CASSLARTATDTQYF	TGCGCCAGCAGCTTGGCTCGGACAGCCACAGATACGCAGTATTTT
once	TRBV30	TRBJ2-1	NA	CACMMGPHNEQFF	TGTGCCTGTATGATGGGCCCCCACAATGAGCAGTTCTTC
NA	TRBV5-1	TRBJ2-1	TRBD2	CASSWGLADNEQFF	TGCGCCAGCAGCTGGGGACTAGCGGACAATGAGCAGTTCTTC
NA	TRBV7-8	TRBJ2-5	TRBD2	CASSLRSGSGETQYF	TGTGCCAGCAGCTTAAGAAGCGGGAGTGGGGAGACCCAGTACTTC
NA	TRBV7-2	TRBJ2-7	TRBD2	CASSLTGTSHYEQYF	TGTGCCAGCAGCCTCACCGGGACTAGCCACTACGAGCAGTACTTC
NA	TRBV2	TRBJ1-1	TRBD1	CASSPTGGAEAFF	TGTGCCAGCAGTCCGACAGGGGGGGCTGAAGCTTTCTTT
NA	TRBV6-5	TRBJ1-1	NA	CASSYGQGRVNTEAFF	TGTGCCAGCAGTTACGGGCAGGGTCGCGTGAACACTGAAGCTTTCTTT
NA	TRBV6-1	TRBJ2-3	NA	CASTERGATDTQYF	TGTGCCAGCACCGAACGGGGGGCCACAGATACGCAGTATTTT
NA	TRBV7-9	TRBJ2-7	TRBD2	CASKGSGEGRYEQYF	TGTGCCAGCAAGGGGTCGGGGGAGGGCCGTTACGAGCAGTACTTC
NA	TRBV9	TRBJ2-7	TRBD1	CASSPLIGTGGQYEQYF	TGTGCCAGCAGCCCATTAATCGGGACAGGGGGCCAGTACGAGCAGTACTTC
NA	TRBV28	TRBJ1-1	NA	CASSNPDSEAFF	TGTGCCAGCAGCAACCCGGACAGCGAAGCTTTCTTT
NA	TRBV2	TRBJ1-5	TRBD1	CASSRTGGGFDQPQHF	TGTGCCAGCAGCCGGACAGGTGGAGGTTTTGATCAGCCCCAGCATTTT
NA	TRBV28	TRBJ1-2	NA	CASSLEFYGYTF	TGTGCCAGCAGTTTAGAGTTCTATGGCTACACCTTC
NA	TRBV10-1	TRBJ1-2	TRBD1	CASWDRLYGYTF	TGCGCCAGTTGGGACAGGCTTTATGGCTACACCTTC
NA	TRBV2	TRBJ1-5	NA	CASSEGFSYNQPQHF	TGTGCCAGCAGTGAAGGGTTCAGTTACAATCAGCCCCAGCATTTT
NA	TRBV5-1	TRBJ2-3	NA	CASSTGDGNFNTDTQYF	TGCGCCAGCAGCACGGGGGACGGAAACTTTAACACAGATACGCAGTATTTT
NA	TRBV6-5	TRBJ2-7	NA	CASSYSTRQGGLEQYF	TGTGCCAGCAGTTACTCGACCCGACAGGGAGGTTTGGAGCAGTACTTC